The rows below give T cell receptor beta chains drawn from one sample of a study of OX40 agonist ivuxolimab in advanced cancers. Sequencing used immunoSEQ multiplex PCR; TCRdb keeps in-frame clones, though not all of them. The data show roughly 72,000 clones, approximately 84% seen once. Material: CD4+ or CD8+ T cells sorted from blood, obtained in a trial of the OX40 agonist ivuxolimab. The receptors were sampled from an adult with an advanced solid tumor such as melanoma, head and neck, liver or kidney cancer. Both conserved end residues are trimmed from each CDR3. The order of the fields is V gene, J gene, CDR3 length, CDR3 protein.

V: TRBV29-1; J: TRBJ2-3; length: 12; CDR3: SVGGLGSTDTQY
V: TRBV5-1; J: TRBJ2-1; length: 12; CDR3: ASKGTSSVNEQF
V: TRBV19; J: TRBJ1-2; length: 11; CDR3: ASSYGGVRGYT
V: TRBV5-1; J: TRBJ2-7; length: 12; CDR3: ASSLGQGNREQY
V: TRBV5-5; J: TRBJ1-2; length: 13; CDR3: ASSPLRGAGYGYT
V: TRBV6-5; J: TRBJ1-4; length: 12; CDR3: ASRTGTHNEKLF
V: TRBV6-5; J: TRBJ2-1; length: 14; CDR3: ASSYQATSSYNEQF
V: TRBV4-2; J: TRBJ2-7; length: 13; CDR3: ASSLARDRVREQY
V: TRBV5-5; J: TRBJ2-7; length: 11; CDR3: ASSFFGGPEQY
V: TRBV7-2; J: TRBJ1-5; length: 12; CDR3: ASSYSGSNQPQH
V: TRBV6-6; J: TRBJ1-3; length: 12; CDR3: ASSYSGGGNTIY
V: TRBV18; J: TRBJ2-7; length: 13; CDR3: ASSPNGGGSYEQY
V: TRBV15; J: TRBJ1-3; length: 13; CDR3: ATSRDKRSGNTIY
V: TRBV19; J: TRBJ1-5; length: 12; CDR3: ASRWTGENQPQH
V: TRBV5-1; J: TRBJ2-1; length: 12; CDR3: ASSLDLGRHEQF
V: TRBV29-1; J: TRBJ2-5; length: 10; CDR3: SGLGGQETQY
V: TRBV2; J: TRBJ2-5; length: 13; CDR3: ASSLGQGRGETQY
V: TRBV5-1; J: TRBJ2-3; length: 12; CDR3: ASSFTGGADTQY
V: TRBV5-1; J: TRBJ1-6; length: 12; CDR3: ASSLKGGNSPLH
V: TRBV7-2; J: TRBJ2-3; length: 12; CDR3: ASSLDGRWDTQY